Listed here are 14 T cell receptor beta chains from one sample, sequenced in a study of shared clonotypes between healthy human individuals. Terminally differentiated effector memory CD45RA+ cells were excluded from the naive CD8 cells, which were CD45RO-negative and positively selected for CCR7. The method was immunoSEQ multiplex PCR; TCRdb's version includes in-frame clones alone and lacks a portion of them. Among about 2.2 million clones listed, approximately 94% were seen once. The sequenced sample consisted of naive CD8+ T cells from PBMCs. These TCRs come from a man aged 18-30 years in good health. Some clones in this sample may be carry-over from other donors' samples.

The V and J genes are TRBV6-5 and TRBJ2-1; D is unclear. Trimming took 5 bases from V and 8 from J, leaving 19 bases between them. CDR1 is MNHEY and CDR2 is SVGAGI in the germline V gene. The CDR3 runs 15 residues. This CDR3 reads CASSPAPSVSYEQFF. The DNA of the CDR3 is TGTGCCAGCAGTCCCGCCCCCTCCGTAAGCTATGAGCAGTTCTTC.

This clone was observed a handful of times. The V gene is TRBV4-2, the J gene TRBJ1-5; no clear D gene. Deletions cut 1 base from V and 8 bases from J, with 9 bases between. This CDR3 spans 13 amino acids. Germline-derived CDR1 and CDR2 are LGHNA and YNFKEQ. In DNA form, the CDR3 reads TGTGCCAGCAGCCAAGCTCTTTTAGAGCCCCAGCATTTT. It translates to CASSQALLEPQHF.

This clone showed up just once. J is TRBJ2-7 and V is TRBV7-8; no definite D call. This CDR3 is built from 11 residues. Germline values: CDR1 SGHVS, CDR2 FQNEAQ. V shed 5 bases and J shed 3 bases, with 5 bases lying between them. CDR3 region: CASSRRYEQYF. CDR3 sequence (DNA): TGTGCCAGCAGCCGTCGCTACGAGCAGTACTTC.

Notes on this clone: Other nucleotide sequences in the sample specify the same CDR3. The chain links TRBV27 to TRBJ1-1; TRBD1 matches 8 bases. After removal of 5 bases from V and 0 bases from J, the junction contained 5 bases not matched to a gene. The CDR3 has 15 residues. Germline V gene sequence: CDR1 MNHEY, CDR2 SMNVEV (reference sequence). The CDR3 is CASSPRTGLNTEAFF. CDR3 sequence (DNA): TGTGCCAGCAGTCCACGGACAGGGTTGAACACTGAAGCTTTCTTT.

For this clone: Germline is not matched at one junction end, which may reflect a read error. In the same sample, other DNA sequences code for this CDR3. V gene TRBV29-1 combines with J gene TRBJ2-7; tentatively, D is TRBD2 (6 bases). This CDR3 is 11 amino acids long. In germline, CDR1 is SQVTM, CDR2 ANQGSEA. CDR3 nucleotide sequence: TGTAGCGCTGGGGGGACCTACGAGCAGTACTTC. Its translation: CSAGGTYEQYF.

As regards this clone: The same CDR3 is also encoded by other DNA sequences in this sample. This sequence joins TRBV5-5 and TRBJ2-7, with D perhaps assigned TRBD1 or TRBD2 (6 bases each). Between the trimmed V and J ends, which lost 2 bases and 2 bases, there was a span of 8 bases. Per germline, CDR1 SGHKS and CDR2 YYEKEE (reference sequence). This CDR3 is 13 amino acids long. In nucleotides, the CDR3 is TGTGCCAGCAGCTTAGGGGGGCCCTACGAGCAGTACTTC. Its protein product is CASSLGGPYEQYF. The variable domain in full, with the rest retrieved from reference TRBV5-5 and TRBJ2-7, is DAGVTQSPTHLIKTRGQQVTLRCSPISGHKSVSWYQQVLGQGPQFIFQYYEKEERGRGNFPDRFSARQFPNYSSELNVNALLLGDSALYLCASSLGGPYEQYFGPGTRLTVT.

V and J are TRBV12-5 and TRBJ2-3, with TRBD2 matching over 13 bases. With 1 base clipped from V and 4 bases from J, the junction kept 2 bases outside the gene matches. The germline gives CDR1 LGHNT, CDR2 FRNRAP. The CDR3 runs 16 residues. This CDR3 reads CASGLGTSGSADTQYF. The CDR3 region has the DNA TGTGCTAGTGGTTTGGGGACTAGCGGGAGCGCAGATACGCAGTATTTT.

Remarks on this clone: The conserved phenylalanine or tryptophan is not found at the CDR3 terminus, so this likely reflects a read error. The DNA is left out, because the CDR3 cannot be placed on it with certainty; the CDR3 is given as TCRdb lists it. V is TRBV6-1 and J is TRBJ1-4. The CDR3 comprises 12 residues, both ends counted. Germline CDR1 reads MNHNS; CDR2 reads SASEGT. The CDR3 is CASSEGSRPQIY.

The chain is built from TRBV11-3 and TRBJ2-3; no clear D. Germline loops: CDR1 SGHNT, CDR2 YENEEA. The CDR3 covers 13 residues. V shed 5 bases and J shed 6 bases, with 12 bases lying between them. As DNA, the CDR3 is TGTGCCAGCAGCACCGGGCCCCCGGATACGCAGTATTTT. Protein product: CASSTGPPDTQYF.

The V call is TRBV19, the J call TRBJ1-1; 10 positions match TRBD1. Trimming removed 6 bases from V and 5 bases from J; junction bases left unmatched: 9. The CDR3 contains 15 residues. Germline CDR1 and CDR2: LNHDA and SQIVND (reference sequence). In nucleotides, the CDR3 is TGTGCCAGTAGCACCCGGACAGGGGGAGGGACTGAAGCTTTCTTT. Translation: CASSTRTGGGTEAFF.

The chain carries TRBV9 and TRBJ2-5; D might be TRBD1 or TRBD2, each matching 6 bases. V lost 3 bases and J lost 0, with 18 bases in between. This CDR3 region has 17 residues. Per germline, CDR1 SGDLS and CDR2 YYNGEE. The DNA for the CDR3 is TGTGCCAGCAGCGAGGGACTGACAGGCGACCACCAAGAGACCCAGTACTTC. Its protein is CASSEGLTGDHQETQYF.

This clone has only a few counts. The sample contains more than one DNA sequence encoding this CDR3. J is TRBJ1-1 and V is TRBV27, with D unresolved. The CDR3 loop spans 13 amino acids. The germline V gene has CDR1 MNHEY and CDR2 SMNVEV (reference sequence). Trimming pared 0 bases from V and 5 bases from J, leaving 7 bases between. As DNA, the CDR3 is TGTGCCAGCAGTTTATCGGCCGGGACTGAAGCTTTCTTT. Its translation: CASSLSAGTEAFF.

The rearrangement joins TRBV27 to TRBJ1-1; D unresolved. The length of the CDR3 is 15 residues. Germline lookup yields CDR1 MNHEY and CDR2 SMNVEV (reference sequence). V was trimmed by 0 bases and J by 7 bases, leaving 15 bases between them. The CDR3 protein is CASSLSAGINLEAFF. The DNA of the CDR3 is TGTGCCAGCAGTTTATCCGCAGGAATAAACCTTGAAGCTTTCTTT.

This clone was observed once. The gene calls are TRBV27 and TRBJ2-2, with D perhaps TRBD1 or TRBD2 (6 bases each). There are 16 residues in the CDR3. Germline V CDR1 and CDR2: MNHEY, SMNVEV (reference sequence). V was pared by 8 bases and J by 3 bases, with 19 bases between. CDR3 in DNA: TGTGCCAGCCTCCCCTTTGGGGGGCGGGACACCGGGGAGCTGTTTTTT. Its translation: CASLPFGGRDTGELFF.